Following are 2 T cell receptor beta chains from one sample sequenced in a study of CD8 T cells in Susac syndrome. The authors reverse transcribed about 0.5 to 1 ug RNA with random hexamers. MiXCR was run by TCRdb on the immunoSEQ multiplex PCR reads, yielding one entry per CDR3 protein. The data contain around 140,000 distinct CDR3 sequences, approximately 93% of them singletons. Sequencing input: CD4+ T cells from PBMCs. The receptors were gathered from a human donor in good health.

The gene calls are TRBV29-1 and TRBJ1-1; D might be TRBD1 (5 bases). Germline V gene data show CDR1 as SQVTM and CDR2 as ANQGSEA. This CDR3 region has 13 residues. CDR3 nucleotide sequence: TGCAGTGCCCCCGGGACGGCGAACACTGAAGCTTTCTTT. Its protein is CSAPGTANTEAFF.

J is TRBJ2-3 and V is TRBV7-3; 10 bases align to TRBD2. The length of the CDR3 is 15 residues. The germline gives CDR1 SGHTA, CDR2 FQGTGA. Losses at the gene ends were 4 bases for V and 3 bases for J; bases not matched to a gene: 4. CDR3 residues: CASSYLSGRTDTQYF. The CDR3 DNA follows: TGTGCCAGCAGCTATCTTAGCGGGAGGACAGATACGCAGTATTTT.